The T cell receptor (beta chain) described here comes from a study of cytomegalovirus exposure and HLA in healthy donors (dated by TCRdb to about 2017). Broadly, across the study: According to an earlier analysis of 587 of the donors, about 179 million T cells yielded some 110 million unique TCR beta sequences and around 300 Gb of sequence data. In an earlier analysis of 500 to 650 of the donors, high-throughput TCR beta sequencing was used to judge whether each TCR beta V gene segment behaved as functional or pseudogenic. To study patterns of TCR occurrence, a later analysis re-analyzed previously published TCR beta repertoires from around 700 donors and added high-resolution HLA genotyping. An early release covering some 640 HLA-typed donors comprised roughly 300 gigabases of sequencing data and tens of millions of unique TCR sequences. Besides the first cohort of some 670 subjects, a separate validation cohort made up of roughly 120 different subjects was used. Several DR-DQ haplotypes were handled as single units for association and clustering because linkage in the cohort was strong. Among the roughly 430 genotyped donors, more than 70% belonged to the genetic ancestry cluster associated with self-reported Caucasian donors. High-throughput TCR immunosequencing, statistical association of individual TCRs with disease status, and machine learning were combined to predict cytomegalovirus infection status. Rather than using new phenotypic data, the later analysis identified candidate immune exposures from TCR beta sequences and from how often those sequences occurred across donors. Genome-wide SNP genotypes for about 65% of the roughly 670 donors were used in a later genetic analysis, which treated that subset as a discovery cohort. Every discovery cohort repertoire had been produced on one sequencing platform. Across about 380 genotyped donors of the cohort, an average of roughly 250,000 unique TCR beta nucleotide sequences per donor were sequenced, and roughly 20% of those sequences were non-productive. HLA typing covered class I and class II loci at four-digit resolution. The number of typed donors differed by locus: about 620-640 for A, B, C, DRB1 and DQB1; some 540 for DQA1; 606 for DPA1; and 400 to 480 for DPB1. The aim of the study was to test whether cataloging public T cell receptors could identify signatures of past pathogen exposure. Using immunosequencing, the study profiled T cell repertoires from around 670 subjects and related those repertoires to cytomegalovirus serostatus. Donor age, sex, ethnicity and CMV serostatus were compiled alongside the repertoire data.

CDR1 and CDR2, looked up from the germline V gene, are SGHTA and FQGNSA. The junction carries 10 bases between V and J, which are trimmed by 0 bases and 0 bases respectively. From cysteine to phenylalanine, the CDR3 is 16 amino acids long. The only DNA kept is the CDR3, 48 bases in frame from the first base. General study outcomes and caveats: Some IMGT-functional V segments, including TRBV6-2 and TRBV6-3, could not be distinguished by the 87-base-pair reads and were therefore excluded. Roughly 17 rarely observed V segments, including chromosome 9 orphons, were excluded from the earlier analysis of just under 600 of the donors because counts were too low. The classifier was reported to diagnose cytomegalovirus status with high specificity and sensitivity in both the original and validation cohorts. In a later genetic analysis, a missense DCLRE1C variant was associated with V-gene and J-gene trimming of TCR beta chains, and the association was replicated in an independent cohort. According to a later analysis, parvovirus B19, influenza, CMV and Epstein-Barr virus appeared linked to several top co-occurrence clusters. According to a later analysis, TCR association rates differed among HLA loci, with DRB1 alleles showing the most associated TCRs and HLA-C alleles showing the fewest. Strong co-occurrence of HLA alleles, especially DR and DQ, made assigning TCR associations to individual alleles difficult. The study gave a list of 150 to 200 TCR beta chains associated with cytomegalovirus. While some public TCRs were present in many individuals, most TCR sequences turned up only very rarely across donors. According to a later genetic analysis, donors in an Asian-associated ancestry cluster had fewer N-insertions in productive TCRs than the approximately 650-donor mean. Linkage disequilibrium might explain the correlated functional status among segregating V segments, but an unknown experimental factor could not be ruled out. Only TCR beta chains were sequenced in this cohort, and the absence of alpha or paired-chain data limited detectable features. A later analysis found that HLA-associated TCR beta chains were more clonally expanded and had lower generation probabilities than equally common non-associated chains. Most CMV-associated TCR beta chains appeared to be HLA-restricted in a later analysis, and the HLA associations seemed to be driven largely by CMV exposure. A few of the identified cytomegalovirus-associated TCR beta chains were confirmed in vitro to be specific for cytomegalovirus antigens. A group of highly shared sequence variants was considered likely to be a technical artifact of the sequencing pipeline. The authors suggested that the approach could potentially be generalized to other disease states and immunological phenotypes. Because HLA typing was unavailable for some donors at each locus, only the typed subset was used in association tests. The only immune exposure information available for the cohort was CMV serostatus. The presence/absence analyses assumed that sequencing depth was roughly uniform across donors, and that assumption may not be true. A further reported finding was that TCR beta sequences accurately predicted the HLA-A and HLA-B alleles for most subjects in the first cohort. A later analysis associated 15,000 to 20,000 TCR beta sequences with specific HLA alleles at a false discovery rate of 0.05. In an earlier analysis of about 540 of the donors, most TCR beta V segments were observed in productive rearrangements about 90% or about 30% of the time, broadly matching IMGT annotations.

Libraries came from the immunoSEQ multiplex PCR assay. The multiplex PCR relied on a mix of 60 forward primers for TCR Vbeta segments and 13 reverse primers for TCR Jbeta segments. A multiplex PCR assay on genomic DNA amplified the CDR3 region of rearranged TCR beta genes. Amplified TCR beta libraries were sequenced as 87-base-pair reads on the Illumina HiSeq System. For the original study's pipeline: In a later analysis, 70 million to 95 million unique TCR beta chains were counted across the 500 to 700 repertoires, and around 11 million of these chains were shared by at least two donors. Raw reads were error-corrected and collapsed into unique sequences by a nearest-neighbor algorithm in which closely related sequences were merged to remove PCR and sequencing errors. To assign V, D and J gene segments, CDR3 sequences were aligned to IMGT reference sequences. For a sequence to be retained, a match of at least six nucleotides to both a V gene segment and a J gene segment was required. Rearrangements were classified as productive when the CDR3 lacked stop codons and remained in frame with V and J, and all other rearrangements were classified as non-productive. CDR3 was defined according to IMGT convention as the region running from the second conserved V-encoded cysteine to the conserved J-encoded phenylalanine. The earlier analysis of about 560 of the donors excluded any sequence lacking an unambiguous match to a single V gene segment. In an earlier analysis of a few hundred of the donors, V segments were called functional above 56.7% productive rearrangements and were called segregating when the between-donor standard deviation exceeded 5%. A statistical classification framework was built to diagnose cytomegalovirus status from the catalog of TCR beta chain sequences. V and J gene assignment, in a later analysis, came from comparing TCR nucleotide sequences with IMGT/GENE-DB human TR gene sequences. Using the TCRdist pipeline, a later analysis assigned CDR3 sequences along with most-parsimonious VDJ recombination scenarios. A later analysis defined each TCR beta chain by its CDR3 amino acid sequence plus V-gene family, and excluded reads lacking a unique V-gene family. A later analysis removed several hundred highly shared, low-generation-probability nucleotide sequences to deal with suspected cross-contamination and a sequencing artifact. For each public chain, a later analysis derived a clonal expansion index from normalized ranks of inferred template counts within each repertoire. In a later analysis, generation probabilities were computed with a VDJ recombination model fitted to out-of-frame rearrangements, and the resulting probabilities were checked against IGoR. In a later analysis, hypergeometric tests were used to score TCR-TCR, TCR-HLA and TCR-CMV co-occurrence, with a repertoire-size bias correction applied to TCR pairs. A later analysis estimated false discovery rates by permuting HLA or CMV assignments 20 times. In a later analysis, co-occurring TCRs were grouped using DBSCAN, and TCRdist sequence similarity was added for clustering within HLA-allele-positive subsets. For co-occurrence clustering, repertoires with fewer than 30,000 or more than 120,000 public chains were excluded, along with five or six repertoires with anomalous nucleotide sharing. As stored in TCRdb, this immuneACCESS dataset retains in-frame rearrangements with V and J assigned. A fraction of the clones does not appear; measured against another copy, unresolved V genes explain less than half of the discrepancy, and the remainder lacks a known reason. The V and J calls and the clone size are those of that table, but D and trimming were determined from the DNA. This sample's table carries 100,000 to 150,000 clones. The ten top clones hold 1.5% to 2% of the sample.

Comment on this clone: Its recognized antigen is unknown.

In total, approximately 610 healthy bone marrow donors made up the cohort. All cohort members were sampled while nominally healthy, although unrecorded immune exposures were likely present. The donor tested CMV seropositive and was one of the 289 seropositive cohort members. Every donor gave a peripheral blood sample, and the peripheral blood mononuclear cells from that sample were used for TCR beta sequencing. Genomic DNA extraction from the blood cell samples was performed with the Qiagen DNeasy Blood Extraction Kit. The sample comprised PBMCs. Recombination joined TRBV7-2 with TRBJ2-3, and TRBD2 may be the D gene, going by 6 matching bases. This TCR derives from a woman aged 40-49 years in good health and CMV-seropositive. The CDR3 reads CASSLAVTRSTDTQYF. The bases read TGTGCCAGCAGCTTAGCGGTGACTAGAAGCACAGATACGCAGTATTTT.